Listed below are T cell receptor beta chains from one sample, sequenced in a study of cytomegalovirus exposure and HLA in healthy donors. The data were produced by immunoSEQ multiplex PCR, yet TCRdb's version contains in-frame clones alone and is incomplete. The data show about 100,000 clones, 80% seen once. Sequencing was done on a sample of PBMCs. The receptors come from a man aged 25 to 45 in good health and CMV-seronegative. The CDR3 runs from the conserved cysteine through the conserved F or W. The order of the fields is J gene, V gene, D gene, clone size, CDR3 protein, CDR3 DNA. The D gene is left open where the match is weak. The listing skips clone size in some rows; elsewhere it reads once, few, many or a size class.

TRBJ1-1	TRBV4-2	.	once	CASSQSPEDTEAFF	TGTGCCAGCAGCCAGTCCCCAGAGGACACTGAAGCTTTCTTT
TRBJ2-7	TRBV10-1	.	.	CASSEPEGEQYF	TGCGCCAGCAGTGAGCCCGAGGGTGAGCAGTACTTC
TRBJ2-3	TRBV7-2	.	.	CASSLAPADTQYF	TGTGCCAGCAGCCTAGCCCCAGCGGATACGCAGTATTTT
TRBJ1-1	TRBV10-3	.	few	CATTPQGIHTEAFF	TGTGCCACCACCCCTCAGGGGATACACACTGAAGCTTTCTTT
TRBJ1-4	TRBV7-2	.	once	CASSLGGQQLNEKLFF	TGTGCCAGCAGCTTAGGAGGACAACAACTGAATGAAAAACTGTTTTTT
TRBJ1-1	TRBV18	TRBD1	.	CASSPKTGGTEAFF	TGTGCCAGCTCACCGAAGACAGGGGGCACTGAAGCTTTCTTT
TRBJ1-1	TRBV18	.	.	CASSPPGREDTEAFF	TGTGCCAGCTCACCACCGGGGAGGGAGGACACTGAAGCTTTCTTT
TRBJ1-1	TRBV18	.	.	CASSPTTGETEAFF	TGTGCCAGCTCACCGACGACCGGGGAGACTGAAGCTTTCTTT
TRBJ2-1	TRBV6-4	.	many	CASSSLSGDYNEQFF	TGTGCCAGCAGCTCCTTATCAGGGGACTACAATGAGCAGTTCTTC
TRBJ1-1	TRBV5-1	.	.	CASSEQGVATEAFF	TGCGCCAGCAGCGAACAGGGTGTGGCCACTGAAGCTTTCTTT
TRBJ1-5	TRBV19	TRBD1	few	CASSGQGARAPQHF	TGTGCCAGTAGTGGACAGGGGGCGAGGGCGCCCCAGCATTTT
TRBJ2-2	TRBV6-5	TRBD2	.	CASRVLSGRTGELFF	TGTGCCAGCAGGGTGCTTAGCGGGAGGACCGGGGAGCTGTTTTTT
TRBJ2-1	TRBV7-6	TRBD2	.	CASSSYIAGENEQFF	TGTGCCAGCAGCTCGTATATAGCGGGAGAGAATGAGCAGTTCTTC
TRBJ1-2	TRBV30	.	.	CAWSAGDYGYTF	TGTGCCTGGAGTGCAGGGGACTATGGCTACACCTTC
TRBJ1-2	TRBV9	TRBD1	.	CASTNGQGNYGYTF	TGTGCCAGCACCAATGGACAGGGTAACTATGGCTACACCTTC
TRBJ1-2	TRBV29-1	.	.	CSVVEPTGSHYGYTF	TGCAGCGTTGTAGAGCCCACAGGGTCGCACTATGGCTACACCTTC
TRBJ2-2	TRBV6-5	TRBD2	.	CASSPLTSSAGELFF	TGTGCCAGCAGCCCCCTGACTAGCTCCGCCGGGGAGCTGTTTTTT
TRBJ1-6	TRBV18	.	once	CASSPLGGGNSPLHF	TGTGCCAGCTCACCACTAGGCGGTGGAAATTCACCCCTCCACTTT
TRBJ1-1	TRBV16	.	.	CASSQSPGSNTEAFF	TGTGCCAGCAGCCAATCCCCAGGGTCAAACACTGAAGCTTTCTTT
TRBJ1-5	TRBV6-1	TRBD1	many	CASTTQGEGNQPQHF	TGTGCCAGCACAACACAGGGGGAGGGCAATCAGCCCCAGCATTTT
TRBJ2-1	TRBV23-1	TRBD2	.	CASSQGGLAGKGYNEQFF	TGCGCCAGCAGTCAAGGGGGACTAGCGGGAAAGGGGTACAATGAGCAGTTCTTC
TRBJ2-3	TRBV5-5	TRBD2	.	CASSFIAGASEDTQYF	TGTGCCAGCAGCTTCATAGCGGGAGCTTCCGAGGATACGCAGTATTTT
TRBJ1-2	TRBV6-9	.	.	CASQSYTF	TGTGCCAGCCAAAGCTACACCTTC
TRBJ2-5	TRBV19	TRBD2	.	CASSISGTSEETQYF	TGTGCCAGTAGTATTTCCGGGACTAGCGAAGAGACCCAGTACTTC
TRBJ2-3	TRBV7-3	TRBD1	.	CASSLSTGGGADTQYF	TGTGCCAGCAGCCTCAGTACAGGGGGAGGCGCGGATACGCAGTATTTT
TRBJ2-5	TRBV4-3	.	.	CASSQEGRSGRETQYF	TGCGCCAGCAGCCAAGAGGGCCGGTCCGGTAGGGAGACCCAGTACTTC
TRBJ2-3	TRBV5-1	.	.	CASSLGGTSTDTQYF	TGCGCCAGCAGCTTGGGCGGCACAAGCACAGATACGCAGTATTTT
TRBJ2-7	TRBV21-1	.	.	CASSKESGIYEQYF	TGTGCCAGCAGCAAAGAATCAGGGATCTACGAGCAGTACTTC
TRBJ1-2	TRBV4-3	TRBD1	once	CASSQEVGQGNRSPYGYTF	TGCGCCAGCAGCCAAGAAGTGGGACAGGGCAACAGATCGCCTTATGGCTACACCTTC
TRBJ2-3	TRBV4-3	.	.	CASSRGRNTDTQYF	TGCGCCAGCAGCCGCGGCAGAAACACAGATACGCAGTATTTT
TRBJ1-2	TRBV27	.	.	CASSPSGGGVFYGYTF	TGTGCCAGCAGTCCGTCCGGGGGTGGAGTTTTCTATGGCTACACCTTC
TRBJ2-7	TRBV7-2	.	.	CASSLGVEQYF	TGTGCCAGCAGCTTAGGCGTAGAGCAGTACTTC
TRBJ1-1	TRBV4-1	.	once	CASSQGQSNTEAFF	TGCGCCAGCAGCCAAGGTCAGTCAAACACTGAAGCTTTCTTT
TRBJ2-7	TRBV9	.	.	CASSVEGAITYEQYF	TGTGCCAGCAGCGTAGAAGGGGCAATAACCTACGAGCAGTACTTC